These 29 T cell receptor beta chains came from one sample sequenced in a study of tumor-infiltrating lymphocytes in primary liver carcinoma. Germline DNA was also extracted, and blood RNA derived from unsorted whole blood. From about 490 ng of total RNA, TCR beta-specific cDNA was reverse-transcribed using a constant-region primer. It was through three nested multiplex PCR rounds of slightly modified ARM-PCR that TCR beta libraries arose. Use of TRBV1-TRBV30 forward primers with a C-beta reverse primer characterized the first two PCR rounds, which lasted about 10 cycles each. TCRdb redid the calling of the multiplex PCR reads with MiXCR, one entry per CDR3 protein. The sample has approximately 330,000 distinct CDR3 sequences; less than 65% are singletons. The sequenced sample was peripheral blood. These receptors were collected from a middle-aged man with primary liver carcinoma and hepatitis B virus infection.

This clonotype was recorded only once. A single base separates this from a much larger clone, so it may be a read error. This CDR3 fails to terminate in the conserved phenylalanine or tryptophan, so it likely reflects a read error. The chain employs TRBV10-3 and TRBJ2-7; D unresolved. Trimming left V 9 bases short and J 1 base short, with 7 bases between. The length of the CDR3 is 11 residues. The germline V gene encodes CDR1 ENHRY and CDR2 SYGVKD. The CDR3 protein is CAISSSYEQYL. CDR3 nucleotide sequence: TGTGCCATAAGTTCGTCCTACGAGCAGTACTTA.

As to this clonotype: A read error may be the cause here, since a much bigger clone is one base away. This chain connects TRBV6-5 to TRBJ2-3; D is undetermined. The end of the DNA fits TRBJ1-5 better, so the J call may be wrong. Germline CDR1 MNHEY, CDR2 SVGAGI. The CDR3 loop spans 12 amino acids. The CDR3 sequence is CASRTVTDTQHF. The CDR3 bases are TGTGCCAGCCGAACAGTCACAGATACGCAGCATTTT.

A note on this clonotype: At one of its ends the junction is not consistent with the germline gene, which may arise from a read error. The CDR3 region has the DNA TGTGCCGGCAGCTTAGTACAACAGTTCGGCTATGGCTACACCTTC. Translation: CAGSLVQQFGYGYTF. The chain combines TRBV11-2 with TRBJ1-2; D is unclear. This CDR3 comprises 15 residues. Looked up from germline, CDR1 is SGHAT and CDR2 is FQNNGV. Variable domain in full (rest from reference TRBV11-2 and TRBJ1-2): EAGVAQSPRYKIIEKRQSVAFWCNPISGHATLYWYQQILGQGPKLLIQFQNNGVVDDSQLPKDRFSAERLKGVDSTLKIQPAKLEDSAVYLCAGSLVQQFGYGYTFGSGTRLTVV.

The rearrangement joins TRBV30 to TRBJ2-7, with TRBD2 identical over 8 bases. Trimming at V came to 3 bases and at J to 5 bases, leaving 9 bases not matched to a gene. Per germline, CDR1 GTSNPN and CDR2 SVGIG (reference sequence). The CDR3 contains 14 residues. The CDR3 DNA sequence: TGTGCCTGGAGCCCGGGAGGGCCTCTTCACGAGCAGTACTTC. Its translation is CAWSPGGPLHEQYF.

This clonotype has a handful of counts. The chain uses TRBV5-5 and TRBJ2-3; TRBD1 might be the D (6 bases). The germline CDR1 and CDR2 sequences are SGHKS and YYEKEE (reference sequence). The CDR3 runs 14 residues. Trimming shortened V by 2 bases and J by 5 bases, and 12 bases separated the two germline ends. CDR3 sequence: CASSFWGHRDTQYF. CDR3 DNA sequence: TGTGCCAGCAGCTTTTGGGGGCATAGAGATACGCAGTATTTT.

This chain joins TRBV5-4 and TRBJ2-1; D gene unclear. There are 14 residues in the CDR3. Germline V gene data show CDR1 as SGHNT and CDR2 as YYREEE (reference sequence). The V gene lost 3 bases and the J gene lost 8 bases, with 15 bases spanning the gap. CDR3 DNA sequence: TGTGCCAGCAGCTCCTGGACGATAGGCGATGAGCAGTTCTTC. Translation: CASSSWTIGDEQFF. Combining the CDR3 with reference TRBV5-4 and TRBJ2-1 gives the whole variable domain ETGVTQSPTHLIKTRGQQVTLRCSSQSGHNTVSWYQQALGQGPQFIFQYYREEENGRGNFPPRFSGLQFPNYSSELNVNALELDDSALYLCASSSWTIGDEQFFGPGTRLTVL.

The chain recombines TRBV12-3 or TRBV12-4 with TRBJ2-1; 8 nucleotides line up with TRBD2. The CDR3 runs 19 residues. V lost 1 base and J lost 0; bases outside the gene matches: 11. CDR3 bases: TGTGCCAGCAGTTTAGAAGCTAGCGGGTCGCTGCCCTCCTACAATGAGCAGTTCTTC. Translated, it gives CASSLEASGSLPSYNEQFF.

This clonotype was observed at least ten times. The chain uses TRBV5-4 and TRBJ1-1; D uncertain. There are 12 residues in the CDR3. V was trimmed by 3 bases and J by 0 bases, leaving 3 bases between them. Germline CDR1 reads SGHNT; CDR2 reads YYREEE (reference sequence). Here the CDR3 DNA reads TGTGCCAGCAGCTCAGTGAACACTGAAGCTTTCTTT. This translates into CASSSVNTEAFF.

Notes on this clonotype: Being one base from a much bigger clone, this may be a read error. The chain recombines TRBV28 with TRBJ2-7, with a tentative D call TRBD1 (5 bases). This CDR3 contains 12 residues. Germline CDR1 reads MDHEN; CDR2 reads SYDVKM. Between the trimmed V and J ends, which lost 5 bases and 10 bases, there was a span of 15 bases. In DNA form, the CDR3 reads TGTGCCAGCAGTCAGGGCCCTGGCGACCAGTACTTC. Its translation is CASSQGPGDQYF.

This clonotype has just a few counts. This CDR3 fails to terminate in the conserved phenylalanine or tryptophan, so it likely reflects a read error. The genes are TRBV12-3 or TRBV12-4 and TRBJ2-5; possible D gene TRBD1, 5 bases. Trimming took off 6 bases at V and 3 bases at J, with 14 bases between the two ends. The CDR3 totals 14 residues. In DNA form, the CDR3 reads TGTGCCAGCAGAGAGGCAGGGATAAAAGAGACCCAGTACTCC. Protein product: CASREAGIKETQYS.

This clonotype has a count of ten or more. V usage is TRBV10-2 and J usage is TRBJ2-7, with 11 nucleotides matching TRBD1. The CDR3 sequence is 13 residues long. CDR1 and CDR2 from the germline V gene are WSHSY and SAAADI. V lost 10 bases to trimming and J lost 4 bases; unmatched junction nucleotides: 6. The CDR3 sequence: CATGDRGIYEQYF. CDR3 nucleotides: TGCGCCACTGGGGACAGGGGGATTTACGAGCAGTACTTC.

V gene TRBV5-1 combines with J gene TRBJ1-6; weak D call: TRBD1 (5 bases). The ends were cut back, 3 bases at V and 5 bases at J, with 12 bases in the middle. The CDR3 loop spans 15 amino acids. The germline gives CDR1 SGHRS, CDR2 YFSETQ. This CDR3 reads CASSYSRDHNSPLHF. The CDR3 nucleotides read TGCGCCAGCAGCTACTCCCGGGACCATAATTCACCCCTCCACTTT.

There are many counts of this clonotype. This chain joins TRBV11-1 and TRBJ2-7, with D perhaps matching TRBD1 (6 bases). The CDR3 totals 17 residues. Germline loops: CDR1 SGHAT, CDR2 FQDESV (reference sequence). V was trimmed by 4 bases and J by 2 bases, leaving 21 bases between them. CDR3 region: CASSWAGQPGNTYEQYF. Written as DNA, the CDR3 is TGTGCCAGCAGCTGGGCCGGACAGCCCGGCAATACCTACGAGCAGTACTTC.

This clonotype was seen once. A single base separates this from a much larger clone, so it may be a read error. The chain is built from TRBV5-6 and TRBJ2-2; D is perhaps TRBD1 (6 bases). The V end lost 8 bases, the J end lost 2 bases, and 16 bases lay between the germline ends. This CDR3 is 15 amino acids long. The germline gives CDR1 SGHDT, CDR2 YYEEEE. CDR3 residues: CARRLMGTNTGELFF. Here the CDR3 DNA reads TGTGCCAGAAGACTAATGGGGACAAACACCGGGGAGCTGTTTTTT.

The sample holds one count of this clonotype. J is TRBJ2-7 and V is TRBV11-1; D is possibly TRBD1 (6 bases). The CDR3 has 14 amino acids. Per the germline V gene, CDR1 is SGHAT and CDR2 is FQDESV (reference sequence). V was trimmed by 6 bases and J by 4 bases, leaving 16 bases between them. The CDR3 loop is CASRSGQRGYEQYF. The CDR3 nucleotides read TGTGCCAGCAGATCCGGACAGAGGGGATACGAGCAGTACTTC.

The chain is built from TRBV10-3 and TRBJ1-4; D remains ambiguous. Germline V gene lookup returns CDR1 ENHRY and CDR2 SYGVKD. The germline V and J ends were trimmed by 4 bases and 8 bases, with 23 bases remaining between them. The CDR3 extends over 17 amino acids. The CDR3 DNA sequence: TGTGCCATCAGTGGTTCTGAGAAAGAGGGAACAGAGGAAAAACTGTTTTTT. Encoded protein: CAISGSEKEGTEEKLFF.

This clonotype has a single count. The chain couples TRBV4-2 to TRBJ2-7, with D possibly being TRBD1 (5 bases). CDR1 and CDR2 from the germline V gene are LGHNA and YNFKEQ. The CDR3 consists of 15 residues. The ends were cut back, 10 bases at V and 1 base at J, with 20 bases in the middle. This CDR3 is CANRQGRILSYEQYF. DNA of the CDR3: TGTGCCAACAGGCAAGGTCGGATACTGTCCTACGAGCAGTACTTC.

As regards this clonotype: The CDR3 does not end in the conserved phenylalanine or tryptophan, so this is likely a read error. The J gene is TRBJ2-7, the V gene TRBV11-2; 7 bases agree with TRBD1. The V gene's germline CDR1 is SGHAT and CDR2 FQNNGV. The CDR3 has 14 amino acids. The V gene end was trimmed by 6 bases and the J gene end by 3 bases; junction bases not matched to a gene: 8. DNA for the CDR3: TGTGCCAGCAGTCCCGGGACAGAGGGCTACGAGCAGTACTTA. Its translation: CASSPGTEGYEQYL.

A word on this clonotype: This may be a read error: a much more frequent sequence differs by one nucleotide. The V and J genes are TRBV4-3 and TRBJ1-5, with TRBD1 as a possible D gene (6 bases). The CDR3 has 15 amino acids. CDR1 is LGHNA, CDR2 YSLEER, per germline. This chain's CDR3 is CGSSQDTGGGQPQHF. DNA for the CDR3: TGCGGCAGCAGCCAAGATACCGGGGGCGGCCAGCCCCAGCATTTT.

The rearrangement links TRBV29-1 to TRBJ1-2; 8 bases line up with TRBD1. J was trimmed by 4 bases and V by 6 bases; bases with no gene match: 7. Per germline, CDR1 SQVTM and CDR2 ANQGSEA. The CDR3 consists of 13 residues. The CDR3 DNA follows: TGCAGCGTCCGATCAGGGGGCACCTATGGCTACACCTTC. Encoded protein: CSVRSGGTYGYTF.

The sample holds many counts of this clonotype. The J gene is TRBJ2-5, the V gene TRBV29-1; D gene uncertain. The CDR3 spans 12 residues. The germline V gene encodes CDR1 SQVTM and CDR2 ANQGSEA. Trimming removed 4 bases at V and 2 bases at J, with 8 bases between. The CDR3 loop reads CSVGGVQETQYF. The DNA of the CDR3 is TGCAGCGTTGGTGGGGTACAAGAGACCCAGTACTTC.

As regards this clonotype: Compared with germline, one end of the junction differs, possibly owing to a read error. V and J are TRBV11-2 and TRBJ2-1, with TRBD2 identical over 11 bases. In germline, CDR1 is SGHAT, CDR2 FQNNGV. The CDR3 spans 16 residues. The CDR3 reads CASSHLSGRARYERFF. CDR3 bases: TGTGCCAGCAGCCACCTTAGCGGGAGGGCCCGGTACGAGCGGTTCTTC.

This clonotype was observed once. The chain combines TRBV11-2 with TRBJ2-1, with no clear D. V was shortened by 9 bases and J by 4 bases, with 19 bases between the two germline ends. The CDR3 sequence is 15 residues long. Germline lookup yields CDR1 SGHAT and CDR2 FQNNGV. CDR3: CARGSTRSQYNEQFF. CDR3 nucleotide sequence: TGTGCCAGAGGCTCCACGCGCTCTCAGTACAATGAGCAGTTCTTC.

For this clonotype: The junction departs from the called germline gene at one end, perhaps through a read error. The V and J genes are TRBV4-3 and TRBJ1-4; 8 bases are a match to TRBD1. The CDR3 covers 15 residues. Germline CDR1 reads LGHNA; CDR2 reads YSLEER. CDR3 in DNA: TGCGCCAGCAGCCAAGTTTTCGGGACAGGAGAAAGACTGTTTTTT. Translating gives CASSQVFGTGERLFF.

The chain employs TRBV4-1 and TRBJ1-2; D uncertain. Germline assignment: CDR1 MGHRA and CDR2 YSYEKL. Trimming took 11 bases from V and 4 from J, leaving 20 bases between them. This CDR3 comprises 14 residues. In nucleotides, the CDR3 is TGCGCCTGCGGCCAAGGGCCGGCAAGCTATGGCTACACCTTC. Residues: CACGQGPASYGYTF.

The chain recombines TRBV4-1 with TRBJ2-5; unclear D gene. Germline V lookup: CDR1 MGHRA, CDR2 YSYEKL. This CDR3 is built from 15 residues. The V and J ends lost 1 base and 2 bases respectively, with 11 bases between them. CDR3 DNA sequence: TGCGCCAGCAGCCAAGTTCAAGGCCCACAAGAGACCCAGTACTTC. This codes for CASSQVQGPQETQYF.

This chain links TRBV2 with TRBJ1-2; D ambiguous. CDR1 is SNHLY and CDR2 is FYNNEI in the germline V gene. V lost 4 bases, J lost 7 bases, and 16 bases lay in between. The CDR3 runs 14 residues. The CDR3 DNA sequence: TGTGCCAGCAGTGTAACCGGACGGAGCGGTGGCTACACCTTC. It specifies CASSVTGRSGGYTF.

The chain recombines TRBV19 with TRBJ2-5; D gene ambiguous. V shed 8 bases and J shed 7 bases, with 14 bases lying between them. CDR1 LNHDA and CDR2 SQIVND come from the germline V gene (reference sequence). CDR3 length equals 12 residues. The CDR3 DNA follows: TGTGCCAGTGGAGAGACCGAGGCGACCCAGTACTTC. This translates into CASGETEATQYF.

A note on this clonotype: This likely comes from a read error, as the CDR3 has no conserved phenylalanine or tryptophan at its end. Because the CDR3's place on the DNA is in doubt, the DNA is left out and the CDR3 is given as listed by TCRdb. V and J are TRBV12-3 or TRBV12-4 and TRBJ2-1; the table names TRBD1, a call not compared with the DNA. The CDR3 has 13 amino acids, counting both end residues. This CDR3 reads CASILGGYNEQFY.